This TCR beta chain emerged from a study of T cell responses to AZD1222 COVID-19 vaccine. Overall study results and limits: A mostly white British donor set with more females was recruited, and clonal diversity was possibly underestimated.

Clones were read by immunoSEQ multiplex PCR, and TCRdb kept only the in-frame ones, dropping some. The table has tens of thousands of clones, 87% seen once. Concerning this clone itself: Its antigen is currently unknown.

Germline assignment: CDR1 LNHDA and CDR2 SQIVND (reference sequence). The CDR3 sequence is 18 residues long. Trimming removed 7 bases at V and 4 bases at J, with 25 bases between. The sequencing here drew on peripheral blood, taken on day 0 of AZD1222 vaccination. The genes are TRBV19 and TRBJ2-2; D could derive from TRBD1 or TRBD2 (5 bases each). The receptor comes from an adult in good health. Here the CDR3 reads CASKVGTSRLTSTGELFF. For the CDR3, the DNA is TGTGCCAGTAAAGTCGGGACCTCCCGACTAACCAGCACCGGGGAGCTGTTTTTT.